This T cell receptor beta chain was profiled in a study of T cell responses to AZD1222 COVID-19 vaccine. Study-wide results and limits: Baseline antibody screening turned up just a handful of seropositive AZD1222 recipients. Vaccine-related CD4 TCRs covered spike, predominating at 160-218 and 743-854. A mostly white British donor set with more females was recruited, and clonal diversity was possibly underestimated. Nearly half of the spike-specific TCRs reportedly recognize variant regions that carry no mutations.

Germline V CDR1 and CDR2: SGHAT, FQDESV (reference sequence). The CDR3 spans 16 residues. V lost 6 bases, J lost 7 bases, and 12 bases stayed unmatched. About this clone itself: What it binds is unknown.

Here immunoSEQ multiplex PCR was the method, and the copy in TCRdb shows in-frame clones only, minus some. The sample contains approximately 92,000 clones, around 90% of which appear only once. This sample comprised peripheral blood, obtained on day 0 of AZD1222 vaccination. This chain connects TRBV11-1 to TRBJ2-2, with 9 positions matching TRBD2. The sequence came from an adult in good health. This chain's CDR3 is CASSQTGLAGHGELFF. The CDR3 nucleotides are TGTGCCAGCAGTCAAACGGGGCTAGCGGGGCACGGGGAGCTGTTTTTT.